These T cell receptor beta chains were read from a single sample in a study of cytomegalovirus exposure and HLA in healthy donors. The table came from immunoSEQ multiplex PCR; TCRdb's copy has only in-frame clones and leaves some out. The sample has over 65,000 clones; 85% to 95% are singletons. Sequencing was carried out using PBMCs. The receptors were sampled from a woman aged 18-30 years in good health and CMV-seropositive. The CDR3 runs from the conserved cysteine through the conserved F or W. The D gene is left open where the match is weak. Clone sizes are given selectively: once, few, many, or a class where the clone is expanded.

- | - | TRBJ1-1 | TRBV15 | CATTGGTTEAFF | TGTGCCACCACGGGGGGGACCACTGAAGCTTTCTTT
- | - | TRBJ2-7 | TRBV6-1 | CASSQVDEQYF | TGTGCCAGCAGTCAAGTCGACGAGCAGTACTTC
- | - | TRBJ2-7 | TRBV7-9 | CASSPGRGAREQYF | TGTGCCAGCAGCCCTGGACGGGGGGCGCGTGAGCAGTACTTC
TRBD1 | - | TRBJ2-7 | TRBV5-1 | CASSLLQGTYEQYF | TGCGCCAGCAGCTTGTTACAGGGGACCTACGAGCAGTACTTC
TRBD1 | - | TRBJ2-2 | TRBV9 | CASSGTGRAGELFF | TGTGCCAGCAGCGGGACAGGGCGCGCCGGGGAGCTGTTTTTT
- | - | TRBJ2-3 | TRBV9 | CASSVATGRAGASTDTQYF | TGTGCCAGCAGCGTAGCTACGGGTCGGGCAGGGGCTAGCACAGATACGCAGTATTTT
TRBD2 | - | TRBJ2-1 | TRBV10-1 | CASSGGLAGLRNEQFF | TGCGCCAGCAGTGGCGGACTAGCAGGTCTGAGGAATGAGCAGTTCTTC
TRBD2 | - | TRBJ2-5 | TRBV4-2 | CASSQEGGRAGGETQYF | TGTGCCAGCAGCCAAGAAGGCGGAAGGGCGGGAGGAGAGACCCAGTACTTC
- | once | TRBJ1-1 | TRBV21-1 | CASSNYKTGDTEAFF | TGTGCCAGCAGCAACTATAAGACAGGTGACACTGAAGCTTTCTTT
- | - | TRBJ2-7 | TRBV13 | CASSDRTGYKKYEQYF | TGTGCCAGCAGCGACAGAACAGGGTACAAAAAGTACGAGCAGTACTTC
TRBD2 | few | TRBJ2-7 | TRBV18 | CASSPGTSGSLNEQYF | TGTGCCAGCTCACCTGGGACTAGCGGGAGTCTAAACGAGCAGTACTTC
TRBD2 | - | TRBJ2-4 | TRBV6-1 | CASSEWGGTSGSLAKNIQYF | TGTGCCAGCAGTGAATGGGGGGGGACTAGCGGAAGTCTAGCCAAAAACATTCAGTACTTC
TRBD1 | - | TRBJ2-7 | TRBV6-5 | CASSYSVGQSTYEQYF | TGTGCCAGCAGTTACTCCGTGGGACAGTCCACCTACGAGCAGTACTTC
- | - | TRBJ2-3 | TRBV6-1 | CASSARALAGPDTQYF | TGTGCCAGCAGTGCCCGGGCTTTGGCGGGGCCAGATACGCAGTATTTT
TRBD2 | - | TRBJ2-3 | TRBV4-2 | CASSRISTSGGPGDTQYF | TGTGCCAGCAGCCGCATAAGTACTAGCGGGGGGCCTGGAGATACGCAGTATTTT
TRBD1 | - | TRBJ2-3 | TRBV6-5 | CASARGQAITDTQYF | TGTGCCAGCGCGAGGGGACAGGCGATCACAGATACGCAGTATTTT
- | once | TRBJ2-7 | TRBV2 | CASSEFLSSRGEQYF | TGTGCCAGCAGTGAGTTTTTGTCTTCCAGAGGGGAGCAGTACTTC
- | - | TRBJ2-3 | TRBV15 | CATNPYRSRTDTQYF | TGTGCCACCAACCCTTACAGGAGCCGCACAGATACGCAGTATTTT
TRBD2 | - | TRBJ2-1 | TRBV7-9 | CASSLSGLAGNSYNEQFF | TGTGCCAGCAGCTTATCGGGACTAGCGGGAAACTCCTACAATGAGCAGTTCTTC
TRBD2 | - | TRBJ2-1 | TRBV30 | CAWSFGGGRGNEQFF | TGTGCCTGGAGCTTCGGGGGGGGCCGAGGGAATGAGCAGTTCTTC